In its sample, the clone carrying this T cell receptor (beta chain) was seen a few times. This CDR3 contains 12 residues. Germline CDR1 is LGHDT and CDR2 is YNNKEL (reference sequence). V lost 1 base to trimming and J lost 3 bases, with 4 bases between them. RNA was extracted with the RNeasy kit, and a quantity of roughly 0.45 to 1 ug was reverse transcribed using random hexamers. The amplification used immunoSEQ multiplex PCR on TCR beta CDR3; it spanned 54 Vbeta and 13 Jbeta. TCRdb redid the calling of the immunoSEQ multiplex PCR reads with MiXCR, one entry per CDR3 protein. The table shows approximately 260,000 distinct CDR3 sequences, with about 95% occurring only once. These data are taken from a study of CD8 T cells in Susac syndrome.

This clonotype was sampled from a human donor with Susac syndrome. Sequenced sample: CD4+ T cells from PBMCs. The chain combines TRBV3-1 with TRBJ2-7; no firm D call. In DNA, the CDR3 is TGTGCCAGCAGCCAAGGGGTCTACGAGCAGTACTTC. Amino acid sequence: CASSQGVYEQYF.